This is a list of T cell receptor beta chains from one sample in a study of CD8 T cells in ankylosing spondylitis. Using its own MiXCR run on the 5' RACE reads, TCRdb lists one record per CDR3 protein. Of 450,000 to 550,000 distinct CDR3 sequences listed, approximately 5.3% are singletons. Sequencing was performed on blood, either unsorted or a sorted T cell fraction (not recorded which). Source of these receptors: a male donor with ankylosing spondylitis. Both conserved end residues are part of each CDR3. D genes are given only for firm matches. Not all rows give a size; the values are once, few, many and, for expanded clones, a class.

clone size	V gene	J gene	D gene	CDR3 protein	CDR3 DNA
many	TRBV20-1	TRBJ1-5	TRBD1	CSLLRDRGASQPQHF	TGCAGTCTCCTCAGGGACAGGGGAGCAAGCCAGCCCCAGCATTTT
-	TRBV4-3	TRBJ2-7	-	CASSQDQDSSYEQYF	TGCGCCAGCAGCCAAGATCAGGATAGCTCCTACGAGCAGTACTTC
many	TRBV7-8	TRBJ1-1	TRBD1	CASSIYRGLNTEAFF	TGTGCCAGCAGCATCTACAGGGGATTGAACACTGAAGCTTTCTTT
many	TRBV7-2	TRBJ2-2	TRBD1	CASRLGTGVTGELFF	TGTGCCAGCAGGCTGGGGACAGGGGTTACCGGGGAGCTGTTTTTT
many	TRBV9	TRBJ2-3	TRBD2	CASSVTSGTDTQYF	TGTGCCAGCAGCGTAACTAGCGGCACAGATACGCAGTATTTT
many	TRBV6-5	TRBJ1-1	TRBD1	CASSYQDRGIKAFF	TGTGCCAGCAGTTACCAAGACAGGGGAATTAAGGCTTTCTTT
many	TRBV13	TRBJ1-4	-	CASSYNEKLFF	TGTGCCAGCAGCTACAATGAAAAACTGTTTTTT
many	TRBV28	TRBJ1-2	TRBD1	CASSFLDRVNYGYTF	TGTGCCAGCAGTTTCCTGGACAGGGTTAACTATGGCTACACCTTC
many	TRBV4-3	TRBJ1-2	-	CASSQNWGQPTQLGYTF	TGCGCCAGCAGCCAAAATTGGGGGCAGCCAACCCAACTCGGCTACACCTTC
many	TRBV21-1	TRBJ1-5	-	CASSKARQPGQPQHF	TGTGCCAGCAGCAAAGCCCGACAACCCGGTCAGCCCCAGCATTTT
many	TRBV7-2	TRBJ2-3	-	CASGDPFTDTQYF	TGTGCCAGCGGCGACCCTTTCACAGATACGCAGTATTTT
few	TRBV3-1	TRBJ1-1	-	CASSRRGGAEAFF	TGTGCCAGCAGCCGAAGGGGGGGTGCTGAAGCTTTCTTT
many	TRBV7-9	TRBJ2-3	-	CASSSRLERTDTQYF	TGTGCCAGCAGCTCCCGCCTGGAGCGCACAGATACGCAGTATTTT
many	TRBV5-4	TRBJ1-1	-	CASSSEGRLMNTEAFF	TGTGCCAGCAGCTCGGAAGGACGGCTCATGAACACTGAAGCTTTCTTT
many	TRBV5-1	TRBJ1-4	-	CASSLASTNEKLFF	TGCGCCAGCAGCTTGGCTTCAACTAATGAAAAACTGTTTTTT
-	TRBV4-2	TRBJ1-1	-	CASSQEGMNTEAFF	TGTGCCAGCAGCCAAGAAGGGATGAACACTGAAGCTTTCTTT
many	TRBV7-8	TRBJ1-4	-	CASSLEVRGTNEKLFF	TGTGCCAGCAGCTTAGAAGTCCGTGGAACTAATGAAAAACTGTTTTTT
few	TRBV5-1	TRBJ2-5	-	CASSLGPSEETQYF	TGCGCCAGCAGCTTGGGGCCATCGGAGGAGACCCAGTACTTC
many	TRBV7-3	TRBJ1-6	TRBD1	CASSLYRGRGSPLHF	TGTGCCAGCAGCTTATACAGGGGGCGCGGTTCACCCCTCCACTTT
many	TRBV7-2	TRBJ2-1	-	CASSRRPIDEQFF	TGTGCCAGCAGCCGCCGGCCAATCGATGAGCAGTTCTTC
-	TRBV21-1	TRBJ1-1	-	CARSKVNRGNTEAFF	TGTGCCAGAAGCAAAGTTAACAGGGGGAACACTGAAGCTTTCTTT
few	TRBV16	TRBJ2-7	TRBD1	CASSQSMPGGFYEQYF	TGTGCCAGCAGCCAATCTATGCCAGGGGGCTTCTACGAGCAGTACTTC
many	TRBV6-1	TRBJ2-1	-	CASRGGASGYNEQFF	TGTGCCAGCAGGGGGGGGGCTAGCGGATACAATGAGCAGTTCTTC
many	TRBV20-1	TRBJ2-1	-	CSARDVRDLRDNSYNEQFF	TGCAGTGCTAGAGATGTAAGGGATCTTCGGGACAACTCCTACAATGAGCAGTTCTTC
-	TRBV14	TRBJ2-3	-	CASSLNKDTQYF	TGTGCCAGCAGCCTAAACAAAGATACGCAGTATTTT
many	TRBV12-3/TRBV12-4	TRBJ2-1	-	CASRRTTYNEQFF	TGTGCCAGCAGACGGACAACCTACAATGAGCAGTTCTTC
many	TRBV29-1	TRBJ2-1	-	CSVLMRDKYNEQFF	TGCAGCGTTCTTATGAGGGACAAATACAATGAGCAGTTCTTC
many	TRBV5-1	TRBJ2-2	TRBD2	CASSRTSGTVTGELFF	TGCGCCAGCAGCAGGACTAGCGGGACGGTCACCGGGGAGCTGTTTTTT
many	TRBV3-1	TRBJ2-5	TRBD2	CASSQGLAGGGETQYF	TGTGCCAGCAGCCAAGGACTAGCGGGGGGCGGGGAGACCCAGTACTTC
many	TRBV5-1	TRBJ1-2	TRBD1	CASSRDRGREGYTF	TGCGCCAGCAGCCGGGACAGGGGGCGTGAGGGCTACACCTTC
many	TRBV9	TRBJ1-1	TRBD1	CASSVKDRGDTEAFF	TGTGCCAGCAGCGTTAAGGACAGGGGAGATACTGAAGCTTTCTTT
many	TRBV20-1	TRBJ2-1	-	CSQDRGSYNEQFF	TGCAGTCAGGATCGCGGGTCCTACAATGAGCAGTTCTTC
many	TRBV10-3	TRBJ2-7	-	CAISEPGRVAYEQYF	TGTGCCATCAGTGAGCCCGGCAGGGTAGCCTACGAGCAGTACTTC
many	TRBV28	TRBJ2-3	-	CASSLPASVTDTQYF	TGTGCCAGCAGTTTACCGGCTAGCGTCACAGATACGCAGTATTTT
few	TRBV5-1	TRBJ2-2	TRBD1	CASSLEGGTGHTGELFF	TGCGCCAGCAGCTTGGAGGGTGGGACAGGACACACCGGGGAGCTGTTTTTT
many	TRBV12-3/TRBV12-4	TRBJ2-7	-	CASSAQGPSYEQYF	TGTGCCAGCAGTGCACAGGGACCCTCCTACGAGCAGTACTTC
few	TRBV7-3	TRBJ2-5	-	CASSLSQEETQYF	TGTGCCAGCAGCTTGAGTCAGGAAGAGACCCAGTACTTC
many	TRBV20-1	TRBJ2-5	-	CSRSVPQETQYF	TGCAGTCGTAGCGTACCACAAGAGACCCAGTACTTC
many	TRBV5-1	TRBJ2-3	-	CASSAPTGRSDTQYF	TGCGCCAGCAGCGCACCAACAGGGAGGTCAGATACGCAGTATTTT
many	TRBV29-1	TRBJ2-1	-	CSVGVVEQFF	TGCAGCGTTGGAGTTGTTGAGCAGTTCTTC
many	TRBV5-1	TRBJ2-2	-	CASSRMGNTGELFF	TGCGCCAGCAGCCGAATGGGGAACACCGGGGAGCTGTTTTTT
many	TRBV20-1	TRBJ1-2	-	CSARDNVSRGYTF	TGCAGTGCTAGAGATAACGTTTCGAGGGGCTACACCTTC
many	TRBV24-1	TRBJ2-5	-	CATSDPTGTQNDQETQYF	TGTGCCACCAGTGACCCGACCGGGACACAAAACGACCAAGAGACCCAGTACTTC
many	TRBV20-1	TRBJ2-1	-	CSAISPFSYNEQFF	TGCAGTGCTATTTCACCTTTCTCCTACAATGAGCAGTTCTTC
many	TRBV7-9	TRBJ2-1	TRBD2	CASRSPAGDSSYNEQFF	TGTGCCAGCAGATCACCGGCGGGGGATAGCTCCTACAATGAGCAGTTCTTC
-	TRBV20-1	TRBJ1-5	-	CSARDFAGTANQPQHF	TGCAGTGCTAGAGATTTCGCGGGGACCGCCAATCAGCCCCAGCATTTT
many	TRBV12-3/TRBV12-4	TRBJ1-1	-	CASSLFSQGLGTEAFF	TGTGCCAGCAGTTTATTCTCCCAGGGACTGGGGACTGAAGCTTTCTTT
few	TRBV7-2	TRBJ2-3	TRBD1	CASSFRTGYTDTQYF	TGTGCCAGCAGCTTTCGGACAGGTTACACAGATACGCAGTATTTT
many	TRBV20-1	TRBJ2-5	TRBD2	CSASSSGEYQETQYF	TGCAGTGCCTCGAGTAGCGGGGAGTACCAAGAGACCCAGTACTTC
many	TRBV7-2	TRBJ2-3	TRBD2	CATALAPSTDTQYF	TGTGCCACCGCACTAGCGCCGAGCACAGATACGCAGTATTTT
many	TRBV20-1	TRBJ2-7	-	CSPTSYEQYF	TGCAGTCCAACGAGCTACGAGCAGTACTTC
many	TRBV29-1	TRBJ1-3	-	CSGHTGPSGNTIYF	TGCAGCGGCCATACGGGGCCCTCTGGAAACACCATATATTTT
many	TRBV15	TRBJ1-2	-	CATSRGGHNYGYTF	TGTGCCACCAGCAGAGGTGGGCATAACTATGGCTACACCTTC
many	TRBV7-2	TRBJ2-7	TRBD2	CASSREGTSPYEQYF	TGTGCCAGCAGCCGCGAAGGGACTAGCCCCTACGAGCAGTACTTC
few	TRBV7-9	TRBJ1-4	TRBD1	CASSLAGTGGQKLFF	TGTGCCAGCAGCTTAGCCGGGACAGGGGGCCAGAAACTGTTTTTT
many	TRBV29-1	TRBJ1-3	-	CSFLVGGDTIYF	TGCAGCTTCCTGGTCGGAGGAGACACCATATATTTT
many	TRBV20-1	TRBJ2-2	-	CSASNQPGELFF	TGCAGTGCTAGTAATCAGCCCGGGGAGCTGTTTTTT
few	TRBV7-2	TRBJ2-3	TRBD2	CALAVSTDTQYF	TGTGCCCTAGCGGTTAGCACAGATACGCAGTATTTT
many	TRBV7-9	TRBJ2-7	TRBD1	CASHAPGQGGYEQYF	TGTGCCAGCCATGCACCGGGACAGGGAGGGTACGAGCAGTACTTC